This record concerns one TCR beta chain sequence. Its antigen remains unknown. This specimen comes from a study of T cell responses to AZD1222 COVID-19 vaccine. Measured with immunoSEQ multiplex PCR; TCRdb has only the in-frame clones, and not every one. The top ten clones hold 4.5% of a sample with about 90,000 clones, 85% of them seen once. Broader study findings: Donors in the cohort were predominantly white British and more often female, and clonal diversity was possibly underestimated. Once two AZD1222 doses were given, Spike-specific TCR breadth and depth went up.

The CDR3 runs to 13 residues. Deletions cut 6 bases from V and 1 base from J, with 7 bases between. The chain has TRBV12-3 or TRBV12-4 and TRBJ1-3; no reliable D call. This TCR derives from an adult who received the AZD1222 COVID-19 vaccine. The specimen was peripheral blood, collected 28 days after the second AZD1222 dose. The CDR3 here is CASRVASGNTIYF. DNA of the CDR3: TGTGCCAGCAGGGTCGCGTCTGGAAACACCATATATTTT.